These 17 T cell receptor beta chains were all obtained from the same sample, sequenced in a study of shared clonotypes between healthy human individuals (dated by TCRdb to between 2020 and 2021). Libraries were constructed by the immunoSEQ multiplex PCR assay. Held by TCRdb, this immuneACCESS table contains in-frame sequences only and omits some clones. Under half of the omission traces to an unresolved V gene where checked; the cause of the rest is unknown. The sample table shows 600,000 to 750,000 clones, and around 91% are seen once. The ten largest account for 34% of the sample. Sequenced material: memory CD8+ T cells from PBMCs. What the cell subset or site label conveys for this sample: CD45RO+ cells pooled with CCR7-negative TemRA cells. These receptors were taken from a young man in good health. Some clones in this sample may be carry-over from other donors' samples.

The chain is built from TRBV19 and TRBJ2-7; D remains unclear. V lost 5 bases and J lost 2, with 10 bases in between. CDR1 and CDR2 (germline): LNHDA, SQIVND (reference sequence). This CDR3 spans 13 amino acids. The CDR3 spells CASSAQVTYEQYF. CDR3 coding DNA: TGTGCCAGTAGTGCGCAGGTCACCTACGAGCAGTACTTC.

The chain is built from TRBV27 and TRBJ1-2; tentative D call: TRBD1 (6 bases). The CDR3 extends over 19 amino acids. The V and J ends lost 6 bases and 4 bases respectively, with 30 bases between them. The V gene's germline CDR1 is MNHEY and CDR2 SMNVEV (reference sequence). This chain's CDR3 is CASSLREGLTLGGGYGYTF. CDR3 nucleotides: TGTGCCAGCAGCCTAAGGGAGGGACTTACCCTCGGAGGGGGCTATGGCTACACCTTC.

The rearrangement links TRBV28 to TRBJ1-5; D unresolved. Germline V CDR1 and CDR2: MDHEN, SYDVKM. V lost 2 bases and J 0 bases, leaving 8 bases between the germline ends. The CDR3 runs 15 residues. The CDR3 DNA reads TGTGCCAGCAGTTTACAAGAATATAGCAATCAGCCCCAGCATTTT. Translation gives CASSLQEYSNQPQHF.

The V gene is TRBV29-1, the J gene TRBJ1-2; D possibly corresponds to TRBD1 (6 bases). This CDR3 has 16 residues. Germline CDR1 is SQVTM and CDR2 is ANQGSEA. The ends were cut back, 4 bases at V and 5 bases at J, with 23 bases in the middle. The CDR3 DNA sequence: TGCAGCGTTGGGGGCTGGCAGGGGCCGAGCGGGTATGGCTACACCTTC. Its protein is CSVGGWQGPSGYGYTF.

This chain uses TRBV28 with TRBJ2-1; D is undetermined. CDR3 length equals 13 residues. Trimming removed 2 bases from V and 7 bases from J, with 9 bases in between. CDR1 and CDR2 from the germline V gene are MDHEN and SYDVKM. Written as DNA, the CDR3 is TGTGCCAGCAGTTTAAGTAAGAGGAATGAGCAGTTCTTC. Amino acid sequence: CASSLSKRNEQFF.

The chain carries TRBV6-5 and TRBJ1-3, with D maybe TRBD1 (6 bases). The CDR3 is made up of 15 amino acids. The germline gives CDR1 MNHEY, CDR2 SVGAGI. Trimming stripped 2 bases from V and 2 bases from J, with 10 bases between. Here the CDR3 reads CASSYRYRAGNTIYF. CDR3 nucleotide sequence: TGTGCCAGCAGTTACCGGTACAGGGCTGGAAACACCATATATTTT.

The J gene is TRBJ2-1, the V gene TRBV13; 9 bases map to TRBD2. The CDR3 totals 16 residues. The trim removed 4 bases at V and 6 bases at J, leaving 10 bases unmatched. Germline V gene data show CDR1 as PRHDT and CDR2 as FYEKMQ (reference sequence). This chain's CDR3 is CASSSIGTSYVNEQFF. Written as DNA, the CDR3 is TGTGCCAGCAGCTCAATCGGGACTAGCTACGTCAATGAGCAGTTCTTC. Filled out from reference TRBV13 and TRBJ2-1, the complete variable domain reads AAGVIQSPRHLIKEKRETATLKCYPIPRHDTVYWYQQGPGQDPQFLISFYEKMQSDKGSIPDRFSAQQFSDYHSELNMSSLELGDSALYFCASSSIGTSYVNEQFFGPGTRLTVL.

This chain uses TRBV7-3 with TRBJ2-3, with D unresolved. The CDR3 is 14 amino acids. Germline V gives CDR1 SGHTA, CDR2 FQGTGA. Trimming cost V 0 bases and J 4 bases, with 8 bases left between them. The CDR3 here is CASSLTSAPDTQYF. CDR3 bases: TGTGCCAGCAGCTTAACGTCAGCTCCAGATACGCAGTATTTT.

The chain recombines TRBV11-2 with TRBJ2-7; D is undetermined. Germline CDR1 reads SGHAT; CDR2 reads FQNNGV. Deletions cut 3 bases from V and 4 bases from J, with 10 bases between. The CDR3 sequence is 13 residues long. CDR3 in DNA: TGTGCCAGCAGCTTGAGCCCGCTATACGAGCAGTACTTC. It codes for CASSLSPLYEQYF. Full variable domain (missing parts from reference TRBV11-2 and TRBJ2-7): EAGVAQSPRYKIIEKRQSVAFWCNPISGHATLYWYQQILGQGPKLLIQFQNNGVVDDSQLPKDRFSAERLKGVDSTLKIQPAKLEDSAVYLCASSLSPLYEQYFGPGTRLTVT.

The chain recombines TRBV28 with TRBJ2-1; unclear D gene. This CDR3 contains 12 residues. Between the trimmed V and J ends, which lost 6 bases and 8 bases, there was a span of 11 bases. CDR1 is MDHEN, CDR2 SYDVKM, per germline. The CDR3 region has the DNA TGTGCCAGCAGGCGAGAGACTCATGAGCAGTTCTTC. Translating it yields CASRRETHEQFF.

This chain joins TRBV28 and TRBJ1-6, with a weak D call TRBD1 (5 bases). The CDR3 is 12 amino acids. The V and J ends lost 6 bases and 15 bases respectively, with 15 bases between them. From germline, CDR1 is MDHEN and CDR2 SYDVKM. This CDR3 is CASSFGTPSLHF. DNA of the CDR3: TGTGCCAGCAGCTTTGGGACGCCTAGCCTCCACTTT. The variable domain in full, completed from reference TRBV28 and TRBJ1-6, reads DVKVTQSSRYLVKRTGEKVFLECVQDMDHENMFWYRQDPGLGLRLIYFSYDVKMKEKGDIPEGYSVSREKKERFSLILESASTNQTSMYLCASSFGTPSLHFGNGTRLTVT.

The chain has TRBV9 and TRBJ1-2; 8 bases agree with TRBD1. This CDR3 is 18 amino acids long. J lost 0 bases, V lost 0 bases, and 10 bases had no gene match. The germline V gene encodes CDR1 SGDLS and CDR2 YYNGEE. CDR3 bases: TGTGCCAGCAGCGTAGCGGGTTGGACAGGGAGCACTAACTATGGCTACACCTTC. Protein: CASSVAGWTGSTNYGYTF. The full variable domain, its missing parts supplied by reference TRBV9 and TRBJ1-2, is DSGVTQTPKHLITATGQRVTLRCSPRSGDLSVYWYQQSLDQGLQFLIQYYNGEERAKGNILERFSAQQFPDLHSELNLSSLELGDSALYFCASSVAGWTGSTNYGYTFGSGTRLTVV.

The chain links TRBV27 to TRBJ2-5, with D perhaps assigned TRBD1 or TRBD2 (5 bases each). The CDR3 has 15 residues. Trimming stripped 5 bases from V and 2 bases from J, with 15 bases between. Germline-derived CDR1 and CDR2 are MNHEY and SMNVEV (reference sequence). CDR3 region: CASSPSTAAQETQYF. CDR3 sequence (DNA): TGTGCCAGCAGTCCCTCGACAGCGGCACAAGAGACCCAGTACTTC.

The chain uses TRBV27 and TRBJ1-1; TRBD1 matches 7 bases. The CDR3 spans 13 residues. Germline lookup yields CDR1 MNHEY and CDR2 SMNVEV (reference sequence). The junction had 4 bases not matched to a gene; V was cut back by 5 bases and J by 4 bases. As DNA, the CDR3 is TGTGCCAGCAGTGCCCGGACAGGCACTGAAGCTTTCTTT. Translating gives CASSARTGTEAFF.

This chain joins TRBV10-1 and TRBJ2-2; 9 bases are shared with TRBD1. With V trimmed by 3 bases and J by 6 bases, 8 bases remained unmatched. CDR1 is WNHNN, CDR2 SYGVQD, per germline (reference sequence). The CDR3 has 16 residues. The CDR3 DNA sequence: TGCGCCAGCAGTGAACCTACGGACAGGGGACCCGGGGAGCTGTTTTTT. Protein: CASSEPTDRGPGELFF.

The CDR3 DNA follows: TGTGCCAGCAGTTTATTTACCTCCAATCAGCCCCAGCATTTT. Its translation is CASSLFTSNQPQHF. V is TRBV28 and J is TRBJ1-5; unclear D gene. The CDR3 contains 14 residues. Between the trimmed V and J ends, which lost 1 base and 3 bases, there was a span of 7 bases. Germline CDR1 MDHEN, CDR2 SYDVKM.

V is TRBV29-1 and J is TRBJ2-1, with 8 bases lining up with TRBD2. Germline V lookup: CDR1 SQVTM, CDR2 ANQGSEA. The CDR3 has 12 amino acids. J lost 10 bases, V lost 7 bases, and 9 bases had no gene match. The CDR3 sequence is CSGRGLAVEQFF. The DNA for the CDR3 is TGCAGCGGCCGAGGACTAGCAGTAGAGCAGTTCTTC.